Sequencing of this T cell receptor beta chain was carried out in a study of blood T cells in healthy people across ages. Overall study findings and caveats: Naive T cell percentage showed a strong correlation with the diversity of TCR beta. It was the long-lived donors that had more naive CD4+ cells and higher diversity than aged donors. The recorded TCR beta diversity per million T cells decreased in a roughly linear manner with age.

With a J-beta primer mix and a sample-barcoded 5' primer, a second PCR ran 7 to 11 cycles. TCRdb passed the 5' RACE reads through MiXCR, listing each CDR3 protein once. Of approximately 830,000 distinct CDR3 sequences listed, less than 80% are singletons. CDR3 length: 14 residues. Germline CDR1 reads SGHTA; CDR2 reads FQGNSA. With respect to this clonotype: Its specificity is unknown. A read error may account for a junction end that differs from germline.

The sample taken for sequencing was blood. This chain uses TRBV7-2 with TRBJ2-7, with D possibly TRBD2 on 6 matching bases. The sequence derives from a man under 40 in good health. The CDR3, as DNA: TGCGCCAGCAGCCTAGCGAGGAGCTCCTACGAGCAGTACTTC. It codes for CASSLARSSYEQYF.